Each of the 22 T cell receptor beta chains below was sequenced from the same sample in a study of radiotherapy plus CTLA-4 blockade in lung cancer. TCRdb's copy holds only in-frame clones and misses some; the assay was immunoSEQ multiplex PCR. Found here are 85,000 to 90,000 clones, more than 75% of them singletons; the top ten hold approximately 15%. The starting material was peripheral blood, obtained from a patient treated with radiotherapy plus ipilimumab. The receptors were gathered from a human donor with non-small cell lung cancer that progressed on radiotherapy plus ipilimumab.

The chain combines TRBV19 with TRBJ1-5, with 11 bases identical to TRBD1. J lost 0 bases, V lost 5 bases, and 6 bases had no gene match. The CDR3 is 17 residues long. Germline V gene sequence: CDR1 LNHDA, CDR2 SQIVND (reference sequence). The CDR3 DNA is TGTGCCAGTAGTTCGGGACAGGGGGGATTTAGCAATCAGCCCCAGCATTTT. Protein: CASSSGQGGFSNQPQHF.

This clone occurred a few times. The chain has TRBV18 and TRBJ1-1; no clear D. Per the germline V gene, CDR1 is KGHSH and CDR2 is LQKENI. Trimming removed 4 bases at V and 1 base at J, with 10 bases between. The CDR3 is 14 residues long. CDR3 nucleotides: TGTGCCAGCTCACGTTTCGGATCGAACACTGAAGCTTTCTTT. It specifies CASSRFGSNTEAFF.

The V call is TRBV2, the J call TRBJ2-2; D is possibly TRBD1 (5 bases). The V gene's germline CDR1 is SNHLY and CDR2 FYNNEI. The CDR3 is 15 amino acids. V lost 2 bases to trimming and J lost 5 bases, with 12 bases between them. The CDR3 nucleotides read TGTGCCAGCAGTGAATCCCCGCAGGGTACCGGGGAGCTGTTTTTT. As protein: CASSESPQGTGELFF.

The V and J genes are TRBV11-2 and TRBJ1-2; D is uncertain. CDR1 SGHAT and CDR2 FQNNGV come from the germline V gene. V shed 6 bases and J shed 7 bases, with 9 bases lying between them. This CDR3 spans 11 amino acids. Written as DNA, the CDR3 is TGTGCCAGCAGACTCGGGTCTGGCTACACCTTC. Its protein product is CASRLGSGYTF.

The chain employs TRBV5-5 and TRBJ2-7, with unresolved D. The CDR3 contains 10 residues. Germline V gene lookup returns CDR1 SGHKS and CDR2 YYEKEE (reference sequence). V was cut by 0 bases and J by 6 bases, with 1 base left in between. CDR3: CASSLVEQYF. The CDR3 nucleotides are TGTGCCAGCAGCTTGGTCGAGCAGTACTTC.

This clone occurred once. V usage is TRBV6-1 and J usage is TRBJ1-3; TRBD1 is a possible D gene (6 bases). V lost 4 bases, J lost 2 bases, and 15 bases lay in between. Germline V lookup: CDR1 MNHNS, CDR2 SASEGT. The CDR3 covers 16 residues. The chain's CDR3 is CASSAPGTPTGNTIYF. CDR3 bases: TGTGCCAGCAGTGCTCCTGGGACACCGACTGGAAACACCATATATTTT.

The chain carries TRBV19 and TRBJ1-5; TRBD1 matches at 8 bases. CDR3 size: 15 residues. The V segment lost 6 bases and the J segment 5 bases; nucleotides outside the gene matches: 9. The germline gives CDR1 LNHDA, CDR2 SQIVND (reference sequence). CDR3 DNA: TGTGCCAGTAGAAGTTTCACAGGGGGATATCAGCCCCAGCATTTT. The encoded protein is CASRSFTGGYQPQHF.

The chain has TRBV7-8 and TRBJ1-2; no clear D. V was trimmed by 1 base and J by 2 bases, leaving 8 bases between them. This CDR3 region has 14 residues. Germline values: CDR1 SGHVS, CDR2 FQNEAQ. The CDR3 DNA reads as TGTGCCAGCAGCTTAGTGGGAGTCAACTATGGCTACACCTTC. Its protein product is CASSLVGVNYGYTF. The full variable domain, in which reference TRBV7-8 and TRBJ1-2 provide the parts outside the CDR3, is GAGVSQSPRYKVAKRGQDVALRCDPISGHVSLFWYQQALGQGPEFLTYFQNEAQLDKSGLPSDRFFAERPEGSVSTLKIQRTQQEDSAVYLCASSLVGVNYGYTFGSGTRLTVV.

This chain connects TRBV28 to TRBJ1-5, with D possibly being TRBD1 (6 bases). The germline gives CDR1 MDHEN, CDR2 SYDVKM. Trimming pared 4 bases from V and 6 bases from J, leaving 16 bases between. The CDR3 consists of 15 residues. The CDR3 protein is CASSSNKGGVQPQHF. CDR3 nucleotides: TGTGCCAGCAGTTCCAATAAGGGGGGCGTTCAGCCCCAGCATTTT.

This rearrangement joins TRBV9 to TRBJ2-7; 9 positions match TRBD1. The CDR3 is 15 amino acids. After removal of 3 bases from V and 0 bases from J, the junction contained 4 bases not matched to a gene. Germline V gene sequence: CDR1 SGDLS, CDR2 YYNGEE. This chain's CDR3 is CASSAGQGSSYEQYF. The DNA for the CDR3 is TGTGCCAGCAGCGCGGGACAGGGAAGCTCCTACGAGCAGTACTTC.

The J gene is TRBJ2-2, the V gene TRBV15, with D perhaps TRBD2 (5 bases). Germline V gene lookup returns CDR1 LNHNV and CDR2 YYDKDF (reference sequence). The CDR3 extends over 16 amino acids. V shed 0 bases and J shed 3 bases, with 11 bases lying between them. The CDR3 protein is CATSREDSVDTGELFF. The CDR3 nucleotides are TGTGCCACCAGCAGAGAGGATAGCGTGGACACCGGGGAGCTGTTTTTT.

V is TRBV6-5 and J is TRBJ1-3, with D unresolved. The V gene lost 6 bases and the J gene lost 0 bases, with 9 bases spanning the gap. Germline CDR1 reads MNHEY; CDR2 reads SVGAGI. The CDR3 is 14 amino acids. DNA for the CDR3: TGTGCCAGCAGACCAGGAGGCTCTGGAAACACCATATATTTT. Encoded protein: CASRPGGSGNTIYF.

J is TRBJ2-5 and V is TRBV7-9; the D gene is possibly TRBD2 (7 bases). The closer fit of TRBJ2-7 to the DNA end suggests the J call may be wrong. Germline V gene sequence: CDR1 SEHNR, CDR2 FQNEAQ (reference sequence). There are 15 residues in the CDR3. For the CDR3, the DNA is TGTGCCAGCAGCCCACGCGGGGGCCTAGCCGTCGAGCAGTACTTC. This encodes CASSPRGGLAVEQYF.

This chain links TRBV27 with TRBJ1-2; D is possibly TRBD1 (5 bases). Deletions cut 1 base from V and 6 bases from J, with 12 bases between. Germline V CDR1 and CDR2: MNHEY, SMNVEV (reference sequence). The CDR3 extends over 14 amino acids. CDR3 in amino acids: CASSLWGGNHGYTF. CDR3 coding DNA: TGTGCCAGCAGTTTATGGGGGGGAAATCATGGCTACACCTTC.

The chain employs TRBV14 and TRBJ1-2; D remains unclear. V was clipped by 1 base and J by 7 bases, with 10 bases between them. Germline CDR1 SGHDN, CDR2 FVKESK. The CDR3 length is 13 residues. CDR3 nucleotide sequence: TGTGCCAGCAGCCAAGCTTCCGGGCGTGGCTACACCTTC. Translated, it gives CASSQASGRGYTF.

The CDR3 protein is CASSPAGTGKAGSYEQYF. CDR3 DNA: TGTGCCAGCAGCCCCGCCGGGACAGGGAAGGCGGGTTCCTACGAGCAGTACTTC. This rearrangement joins TRBV11-1 to TRBJ2-7, with TRBD1 matching 9 bases. Per the germline V gene, CDR1 is SGHAT and CDR2 is FQDESV (reference sequence). CDR3 size: 18 residues. After removal of 5 bases from V and 1 base from J, the junction contained 15 bases not matched to a gene.

This chain joins TRBV5-6 and TRBJ1-3; D uncertain. Germline V CDR1 and CDR2: SGHDT, YYEEEE. The germline V and J ends were trimmed by 3 bases and 0 bases, with 10 bases remaining between them. The CDR3 spans 15 residues. CDR3 coding DNA: TGTGCCAGCAGCTCCCCGTCGGGCTCTGGAAACACCATATATTTT. Protein product: CASSSPSGSGNTIYF.

As to this clone: This sample includes further DNA sequences coding for the same CDR3. The chain links TRBV7-2 to TRBJ2-1; a weak D match, TRBD2 (5 bases). V was pared by 0 bases and J by 0 bases, with 6 bases between. Germline V gene sequence: CDR1 SGHTA, CDR2 FQGNSA. The CDR3 sequence is 15 residues long. CDR3 protein: CASSLAGSSYNEQFF. CDR3 DNA: TGTGCCAGCAGCTTAGCAGGGAGCTCCTACAATGAGCAGTTCTTC.

The chain employs TRBV30 and TRBJ1-5; D remains unclear. Germline assignment: CDR1 GTSNPN and CDR2 SVGIG (reference sequence). This CDR3 spans 15 amino acids. The V and J ends lost 0 bases and 7 bases respectively, with 16 bases between them. The CDR3 coding sequence is TGTGCCTGGAGTGTCGGAGGATATATCGTCCAGCCCCAGCATTTT. Its translation: CAWSVGGYIVQPQHF.

J is TRBJ2-1 and V is TRBV10-3; 10 positions agree with TRBD2. Germline loops: CDR1 ENHRY, CDR2 SYGVKD. Unmatched junction bases numbered 6, after V lost 5 bases and J lost 8 bases. The CDR3 spans 14 residues. The CDR3 DNA follows: TGTGCCATCAGTAAGCGGGAGGGCATTGATGAGCAGTTCTTC. It translates to CAISKREGIDEQFF.

The count of this clone is one. The chain links TRBV27 to TRBJ1-2, with D possibly matching TRBD1 (5 bases). With 5 bases removed from V and 7 bases from J, the gap between germline ends came to 14 bases. Per germline, CDR1 MNHEY and CDR2 SMNVEV (reference sequence). The CDR3 loop spans 13 amino acids. The CDR3 protein is CASSPPGTSGYTF. The CDR3, as DNA: TGTGCCAGCAGTCCCCCTGGGACTAGTGGCTACACCTTC.

On this clone itself: Relative to the germline gene, one junction end is altered; a read error may explain this. The chain couples TRBV18 to TRBJ2-1, with 13 bases fitting TRBD2. Germline lookup yields CDR1 KGHSH and CDR2 LQKENI. CDR3 length: 15 residues. CDR3 DNA: TGTGCCAGCTCTCCACTAGCGGGGGGGCCTGGAGGGCAGTTCTTC. It encodes CASSPLAGGPGGQFF. Full variable domain (outside the CDR3, taken from reference TRBV18 and TRBJ2-1): NAGVMQNPRHLVRRRGQEARLRCSPMKGHSHVYWYRQLPEEGLKFMVYLQKENIIDESGMPKERFSAEFPKEGPSILRIQQVVRGDSAAYFCASSPLAGGPGGQFFGPGTRLTVL.